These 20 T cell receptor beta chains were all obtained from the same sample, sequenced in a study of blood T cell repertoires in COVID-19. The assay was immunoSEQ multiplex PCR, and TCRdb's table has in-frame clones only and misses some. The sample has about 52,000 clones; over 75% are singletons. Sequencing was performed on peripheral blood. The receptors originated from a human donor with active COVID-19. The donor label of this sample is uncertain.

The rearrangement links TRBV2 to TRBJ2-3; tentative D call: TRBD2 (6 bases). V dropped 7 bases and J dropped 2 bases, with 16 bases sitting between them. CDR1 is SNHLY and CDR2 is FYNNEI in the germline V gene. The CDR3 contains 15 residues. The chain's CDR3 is CASIRLDLVTDTQYF. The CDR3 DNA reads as TGTGCCAGCATCCGACTAGACCTTGTCACAGATACGCAGTATTTT.

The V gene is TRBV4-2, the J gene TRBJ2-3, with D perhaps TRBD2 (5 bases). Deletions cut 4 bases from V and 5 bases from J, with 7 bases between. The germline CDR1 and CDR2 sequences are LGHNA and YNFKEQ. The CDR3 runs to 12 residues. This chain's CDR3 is CASSPREDTQYF. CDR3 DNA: TGTGCCAGCAGCCCTCGGGAAGATACGCAGTATTTT.

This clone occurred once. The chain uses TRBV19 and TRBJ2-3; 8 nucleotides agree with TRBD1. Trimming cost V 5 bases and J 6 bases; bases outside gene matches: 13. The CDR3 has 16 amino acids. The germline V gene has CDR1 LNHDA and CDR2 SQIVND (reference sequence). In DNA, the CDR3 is TGTGCCAGTAGTCTCCCCAGGACAGGGAATTACGATACGCAGTATTTT. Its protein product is CASSLPRTGNYDTQYF.

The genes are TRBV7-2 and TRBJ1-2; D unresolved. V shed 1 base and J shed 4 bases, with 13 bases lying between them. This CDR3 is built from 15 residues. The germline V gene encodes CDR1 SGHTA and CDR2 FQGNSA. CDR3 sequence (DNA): TGTGCCAGCAGCTTAGAACAGCATCCTTTCTATGGCTACACCTTC. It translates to CASSLEQHPFYGYTF.

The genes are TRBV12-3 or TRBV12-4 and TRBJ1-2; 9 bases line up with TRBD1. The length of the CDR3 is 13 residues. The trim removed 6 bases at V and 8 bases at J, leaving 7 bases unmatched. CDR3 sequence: CASSYGTGMGYTF. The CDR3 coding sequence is TGTGCCAGCAGCTACGGGACAGGGATGGGCTACACCTTC.

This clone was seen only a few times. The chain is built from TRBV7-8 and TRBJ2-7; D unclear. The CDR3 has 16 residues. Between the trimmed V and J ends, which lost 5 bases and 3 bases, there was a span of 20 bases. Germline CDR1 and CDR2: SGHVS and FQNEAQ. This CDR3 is CASSNGNHGRGYEQYF. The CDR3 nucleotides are TGTGCCAGCAGCAACGGCAACCACGGAAGAGGCTACGAGCAGTACTTC.

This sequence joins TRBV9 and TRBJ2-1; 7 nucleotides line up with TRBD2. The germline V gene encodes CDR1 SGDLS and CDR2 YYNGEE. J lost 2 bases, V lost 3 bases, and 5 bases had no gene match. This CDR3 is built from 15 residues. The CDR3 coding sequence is TGTGCCAGCAGCGAGCGGGAAAACACCTACAATGAGCAGTTCTTC. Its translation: CASSERENTYNEQFF.

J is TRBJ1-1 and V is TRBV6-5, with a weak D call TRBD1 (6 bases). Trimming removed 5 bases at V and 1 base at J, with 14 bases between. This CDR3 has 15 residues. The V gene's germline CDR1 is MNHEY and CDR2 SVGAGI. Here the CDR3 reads CASSPGRTENTEAFF. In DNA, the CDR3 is TGTGCCAGCAGTCCAGGTCGGACAGAGAACACTGAAGCTTTCTTT.

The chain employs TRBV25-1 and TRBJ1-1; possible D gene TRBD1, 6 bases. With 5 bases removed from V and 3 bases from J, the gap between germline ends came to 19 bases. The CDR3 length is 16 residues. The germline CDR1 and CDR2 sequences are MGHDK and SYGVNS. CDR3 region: CASSSLIGGRHTEAFF. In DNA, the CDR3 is TGTGCCAGCAGTTCTCTCATCGGGGGGCGGCACACTGAAGCTTTCTTT.

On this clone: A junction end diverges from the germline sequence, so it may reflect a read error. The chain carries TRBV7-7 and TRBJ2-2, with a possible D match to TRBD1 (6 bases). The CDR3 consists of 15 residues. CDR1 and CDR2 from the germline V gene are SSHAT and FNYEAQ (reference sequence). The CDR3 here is CASSLGASGTGELFF. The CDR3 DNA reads TGTGCTAGCAGCTTGGGGGCGTCAGGCACCGGGGAGCTGTTTTTT.

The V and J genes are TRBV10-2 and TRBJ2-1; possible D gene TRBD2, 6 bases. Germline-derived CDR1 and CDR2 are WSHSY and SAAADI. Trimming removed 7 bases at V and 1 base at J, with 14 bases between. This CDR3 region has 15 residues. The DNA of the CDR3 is TGCGCCAGCATGATATCGCGGGGATCCTACAATGAGCAGTTCTTC. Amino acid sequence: CASMISRGSYNEQFF.

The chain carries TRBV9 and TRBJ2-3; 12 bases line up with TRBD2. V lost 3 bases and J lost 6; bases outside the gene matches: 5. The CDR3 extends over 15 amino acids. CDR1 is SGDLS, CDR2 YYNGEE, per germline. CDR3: CASSELAGGTDTQYF. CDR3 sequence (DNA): TGTGCCAGCAGCGAACTAGCGGGGGGTACGGATACGCAGTATTTT.

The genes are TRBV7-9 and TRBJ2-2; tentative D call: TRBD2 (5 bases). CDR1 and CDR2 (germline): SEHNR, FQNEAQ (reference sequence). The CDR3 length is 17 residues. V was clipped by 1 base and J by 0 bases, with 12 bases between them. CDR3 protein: CASSLGGSGTNTGELFF. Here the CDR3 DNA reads TGTGCCAGCAGCTTAGGAGGGTCTGGGACGAACACCGGGGAGCTGTTTTTT.

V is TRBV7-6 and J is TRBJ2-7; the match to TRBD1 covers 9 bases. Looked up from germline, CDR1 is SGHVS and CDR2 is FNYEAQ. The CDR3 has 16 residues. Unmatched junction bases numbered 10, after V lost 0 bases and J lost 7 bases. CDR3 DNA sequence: TGTGCCAGCAGCTTAGCGTCGGGGACAGGGCGGGGGGAGCAGTACTTC. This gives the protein CASSLASGTGRGEQYF.

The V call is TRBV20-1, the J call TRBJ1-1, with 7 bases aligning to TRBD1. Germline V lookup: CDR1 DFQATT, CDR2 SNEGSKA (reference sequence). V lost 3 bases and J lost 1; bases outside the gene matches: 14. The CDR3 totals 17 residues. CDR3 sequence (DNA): TGCAGTGCTAGTTCCCAACCGGGACAGAGATCGAACACTGAAGCTTTCTTT. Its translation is CSASSQPGQRSNTEAFF.

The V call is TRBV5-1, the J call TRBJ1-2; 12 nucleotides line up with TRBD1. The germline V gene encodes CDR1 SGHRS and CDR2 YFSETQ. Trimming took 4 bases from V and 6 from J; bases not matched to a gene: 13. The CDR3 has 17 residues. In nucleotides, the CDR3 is TGCGCCAGCAGCCCGGGACAGGGGGCGAAATTAGTGAATGGCTACACCTTC. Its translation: CASSPGQGAKLVNGYTF.

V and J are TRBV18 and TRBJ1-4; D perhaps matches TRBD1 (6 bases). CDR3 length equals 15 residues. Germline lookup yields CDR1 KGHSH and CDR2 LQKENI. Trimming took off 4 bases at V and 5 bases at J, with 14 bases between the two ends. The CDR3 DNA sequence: TGTGCCAGCTCACTTTCACAGGGACCGAATGAAAAACTGTTTTTT. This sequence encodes CASSLSQGPNEKLFF.

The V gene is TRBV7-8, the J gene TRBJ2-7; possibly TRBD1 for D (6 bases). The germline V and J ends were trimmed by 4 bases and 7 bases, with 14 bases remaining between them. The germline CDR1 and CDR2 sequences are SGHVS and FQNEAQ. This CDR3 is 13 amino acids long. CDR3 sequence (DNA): TGTGCCAGCAGCTCGAGGACAGTACTGGAGCAGTACTTC. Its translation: CASSSRTVLEQYF.

CDR3 nucleotides: TGTGCCAGCTCACCACTGAGCGACAGGGGTTATGGCTACACCTTC. This codes for CASSPLSDRGYGYTF. The rearrangement links TRBV18 to TRBJ1-2; 8 bases map to TRBD1. The CDR3 is 15 residues long. V lost 1 base, J lost 5 bases, and 6 bases stayed unmatched. CDR1 is KGHSH, CDR2 LQKENI, per germline.

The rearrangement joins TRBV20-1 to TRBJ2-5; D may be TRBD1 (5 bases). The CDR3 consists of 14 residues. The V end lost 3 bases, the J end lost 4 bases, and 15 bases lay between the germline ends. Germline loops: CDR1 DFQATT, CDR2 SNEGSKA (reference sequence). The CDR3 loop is CSASQLGVVETQYF. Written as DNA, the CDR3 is TGCAGTGCTAGTCAGCTAGGGGTAGTAGAGACCCAGTACTTC.